The rows below give T cell receptor beta chains drawn from one sample of a study of T-cell reconstitution after alpha-beta-depleted transplantation in children. TCRdb redid the calling of the PCR reads with MiXCR, one entry per CDR3 protein. Of around 340,000 distinct CDR3 sequences in the sample, less than 15% were seen once. The sequences come from PBMCs, collected from the stem cell graft. The source of these receptors is a human donor who donated a stem cell graft to a child with Fanconi anemia. The CDR3 runs from the conserved cysteine through the conserved F or W. Fields, in order: V gene, clone size, D gene, CDR3 length, J gene, CDR3 DNA, CDR3 protein. D genes are given only for firm matches. A clone size is listed for some rows: how often the clone was seen (once, few, many), or a class if it is expanded.

V: TRBV5-1
size: -
D: TRBD1
length: 15
J: TRBJ2-5
DNA: TGCGCCAGCAGCCAGGGGACAGGGAGGGGAGAGACCCAGTACTTC
CDR3: CASSQGTGRGETQYF

V: TRBV7-6
size: many
D: -
length: 20
J: TRBJ1-4
DNA: TGTGCCAGCAGCTTAATTTTGGTGGCTTCACTGGGTGTAGCTAATGAAAAACTGTTTTTT
CDR3: CASSLILVASLGVANEKLFF

V: TRBV19
size: -
D: TRBD1
length: 14
J: TRBJ1-5
DNA: TGTGCCAGTAGTACCGTAGGGGGCAGACAGCCCCAGCATTTT
CDR3: CASSTVGGRQPQHF

V: TRBV12-3/TRBV12-4
size: few
D: -
length: 13
J: TRBJ1-2
DNA: TGTGCCAGCAGTCCAGGGACAACGCGGGGCTACACCTTC
CDR3: CASSPGTTRGYTF

V: TRBV6-5
size: -
D: -
length: 15
J: TRBJ2-1
DNA: TGTGCCAGCAGTTACGACGGGCCACGCGGCGATGAGCAGTTCTTC
CDR3: CASSYDGPRGDEQFF

V: TRBV5-5
size: -
D: -
length: 15
J: TRBJ2-2
DNA: TGTGCCAGCAGCTTGGGAGGGCTTCCCACCGGGGAGCTGTTTTTT
CDR3: CASSLGGLPTGELFF

V: TRBV11-2
size: -
D: -
length: 16
J: TRBJ2-7
DNA: TGTGCCAGCAGCTTAGGCCCTCGACAGAGCCACTACGAGCAGTACTTC
CDR3: CASSLGPRQSHYEQYF

V: TRBV6-1
size: many
D: -
length: 14
J: TRBJ2-2
DNA: TGTGCCAGCAGAAGGCTCCGGGATGTCGGGGAGCTGTTTTTT
CDR3: CASRRLRDVGELFF

V: TRBV4-3
size: many
D: -
length: 16
J: TRBJ2-2
DNA: TGCGCCAGCAGCCAAGAGTGGGAAAGGGCGAACGGGGAGCTGTTTTTT
CDR3: CASSQEWERANGELFF

V: TRBV12-3/TRBV12-4
size: many
D: TRBD1
length: 15
J: TRBJ1-5
DNA: TGTGCCAGCAGTCCAGGGGGCTCACCCAATCAGCCCCAGCATTTT
CDR3: CASSPGGSPNQPQHF

V: TRBV7-2
size: -
D: -
length: 14
J: TRBJ1-1
DNA: TGTGCCAGCAGCTTAGGGGACTGGGGAACTGAAGCTTTCTTT
CDR3: CASSLGDWGTEAFF

V: TRBV7-8
size: few
D: -
length: 16
J: TRBJ2-3
DNA: TGTGCCAGCAGCTTGCGGGGGCCCCCTTCCACAGATACGCAGTATTTT
CDR3: CASSLRGPPSTDTQYF

V: TRBV6-1
size: few
D: -
length: 14
J: TRBJ1-1
DNA: TGTGCCAGCAGTCATTTAGCGCCCGGGGCTGAAGCTTTCTTT
CDR3: CASSHLAPGAEAFF

V: TRBV30
size: -
D: -
length: 13
J: TRBJ2-7
DNA: TGTGCCTGGAGTGTACTAAGCTCCTACGAGCAGTACTTC
CDR3: CAWSVLSSYEQYF

V: TRBV27
size: many
D: -
length: 15
J: TRBJ1-5
DNA: TGTGCCAGCAGTTCTGGACAATTTCTAAATCAGCCCCAGCATTTT
CDR3: CASSSGQFLNQPQHF

V: TRBV3-1
size: few
D: -
length: 14
J: TRBJ1-1
DNA: TGTGCCAGCAGCCCTAATGGGCGGTGGACTGAAGCTTTCTTT
CDR3: CASSPNGRWTEAFF

V: TRBV5-1
size: few
D: TRBD1
length: 17
J: TRBJ1-3
DNA: TGCGCCAGCAGCTTGTCCACCGGGACAGGCTTTGGAAACACCATATATTTT
CDR3: CASSLSTGTGFGNTIYF

V: TRBV13
size: -
D: TRBD2
length: 16
J: TRBJ2-7
DNA: TGTGCCAGCAGCTCGTCCGGGACTAGCGGGGCCTACGAGCAGTACTTC
CDR3: CASSSSGTSGAYEQYF

V: TRBV29-1
size: many
D: TRBD1
length: 14
J: TRBJ1-4
DNA: TGCAGCGTTGAAGATACAGGGGGCGCAGAAAAACTGTTTTTT
CDR3: CSVEDTGGAEKLFF

V: TRBV6-1
size: few
D: -
length: 14
J: TRBJ2-3
DNA: TGTGCCAGCAGGGCAGAGGGTGGGACAGATACGCAGTATTTT
CDR3: CASRAEGGTDTQYF

V: TRBV7-9
size: -
D: TRBD1
length: 16
J: TRBJ2-7
DNA: TGTGCCAGCAGCTTAGCGTTGGCAGGGGGAACATACGAGCAGTACTTC
CDR3: CASSLALAGGTYEQYF

V: TRBV11-2
size: -
D: TRBD1
length: 14
J: TRBJ1-2
DNA: TGTGCCAGCAGCCCACGACAGGGAGGCTATGGCTACACCTTC
CDR3: CASSPRQGGYGYTF

V: TRBV6-2/TRBV6-3
size: few
D: -
length: 16
J: TRBJ2-6
DNA: TGTGCCAGCACCGACTGGGGGGCAGTTGGGGCCAACGTCCTGACTTTC
CDR3: CASTDWGAVGANVLTF

V: TRBV12-3/TRBV12-4
size: few
D: -
length: 15
J: TRBJ1-2
DNA: TGTGCCAGCAGTTCTAGGGCCCTCGGGGCCGCCTACTCCACCTTC
CDR3: CASSSRALGAAYSTF

V: TRBV6-4
size: -
D: TRBD1
length: 14
J: TRBJ1-1
DNA: TGTGCCAGCAAGCCGGGGACAGCGAATACTGAAGCTTTCTTT
CDR3: CASKPGTANTEAFF

V: TRBV20-1
size: many
D: -
length: 13
J: TRBJ2-3
DNA: TGCAGTGCTTTGGGCAGCGGAACAGATACGCAGTATTTT
CDR3: CSALGSGTDTQYF

V: TRBV5-5
size: many
D: -
length: 16
J: TRBJ2-5
DNA: TGTGCCAGCAGTCCCAGGATATGGGGAACGCAAGAGACCCAGTACTTC
CDR3: CASSPRIWGTQETQYF

V: TRBV20-1
size: many
D: TRBD1
length: 15
J: TRBJ2-1
DNA: TGCAGTGCTACCCCGGACAGGGGAGGCTACAATGAGCAGTTCTTC
CDR3: CSATPDRGGYNEQFF

V: TRBV7-2
size: many
D: TRBD2
length: 16
J: TRBJ2-3
DNA: TGTGCCAGCAGCTTATTCGGCGGGGGGGCCGGAGATACGCAGTATTTT
CDR3: CASSLFGGGAGDTQYF

V: TRBV7-6
size: many
D: -
length: 14
J: TRBJ1-6
DNA: TGTGCCAGCAGCTGGGGGGAATCCGGTTCACCCCTCCACTTT
CDR3: CASSWGESGSPLHF

V: TRBV24-1
size: few
D: -
length: 17
J: TRBJ2-1
DNA: TGTGCCACCTCACGGGCAGGGGGGCGTCCCTCCTACAATGAGCAGTTCTTC
CDR3: CATSRAGGRPSYNEQFF

V: TRBV5-1
size: few
D: -
length: 13
J: TRBJ1-1
DNA: TGCGCCAGCAGCTCGCAACAGGCCACTGAAGCTTTCTTT
CDR3: CASSSQQATEAFF

V: TRBV15
size: many
D: -
length: 14
J: TRBJ1-1
DNA: TGTGCCACCAGCAGAGATTCCGAGGCCGATGAAGCTTTCTTT
CDR3: CATSRDSEADEAFF

V: TRBV19
size: -
D: -
length: 13
J: TRBJ1-2
DNA: TGTGCCAGTAGTATCGCCCAGCAGGATGGCTACACCTTC
CDR3: CASSIAQQDGYTF

V: TRBV20-1
size: few
D: TRBD1
length: 14
J: TRBJ1-5
DNA: TGCAGTGCTATCGCCGGGACAGACAATCAGCCCCAGCATTTT
CDR3: CSAIAGTDNQPQHF

V: TRBV5-1
size: -
D: -
length: 14
J: TRBJ2-5
DNA: TGCGCCAGCAGCGACCTTGGGTCGCAAGAGACCCAGTACTTC
CDR3: CASSDLGSQETQYF

V: TRBV7-2
size: few
D: TRBD2
length: 16
J: TRBJ2-2
DNA: TGTGCCAGCAGCTTACGACTAGCGGGGATGGACGGGGAGCTGTTTTTT
CDR3: CASSLRLAGMDGELFF

V: TRBV7-8
size: -
D: -
length: 15
J: TRBJ1-1
DNA: TGTGCCAGCAGCTTAGCGCAGGGAGTGAACACTGAAGCTTTCTTT
CDR3: CASSLAQGVNTEAFF

V: TRBV11-2
size: many
D: TRBD1
length: 13
J: TRBJ1-4
DNA: TGTGCCAGCAGCGGACAGGGGAATGAAAAACTGTTTTTT
CDR3: CASSGQGNEKLFF

V: TRBV5-1
size: -
D: TRBD1
length: 13
J: TRBJ1-1
DNA: TGCGCCAGCAGCTTGGGACAGGGGCCTGAAGCTTTCTTT
CDR3: CASSLGQGPEAFF

V: TRBV25-1
size: -
D: TRBD2
length: 11
J: TRBJ2-1
DNA: TGTGCCAGCAAAGAAGGGACTATTGCGTTCTTC
CDR3: CASKEGTIAFF

V: TRBV12-3/TRBV12-4
size: few
D: -
length: 12
J: TRBJ1-1
DNA: TGTGCCAGCAGTGAGGGAAGGACTGAAGCTTTCTTT
CDR3: CASSEGRTEAFF

V: TRBV3-1
size: few
D: -
length: 16
J: TRBJ2-6
DNA: TGTGCCAGCAGCCAACACGACAGGTCTGGGGCCAACGTCCTGACTTTC
CDR3: CASSQHDRSGANVLTF

V: TRBV20-1
size: -
D: -
length: 16
J: TRBJ1-6
DNA: TGCAGTGCTAGAGAGGGGGGTGCAGGGCGGAATTCACCCCTCCACTTT
CDR3: CSAREGGAGRNSPLHF

V: TRBV12-3/TRBV12-4
size: -
D: -
length: 16
J: TRBJ2-1
DNA: TGTGCCAGCACCGCGACGTGGTGGGGGGGCCCCAATGAGCAGTTCTTC
CDR3: CASTATWWGGPNEQFF

V: TRBV20-1
size: many
D: TRBD2
length: 14
J: TRBJ2-1
DNA: TGCAGTGCTAGGGCGGGACTAGGCTACAATGAGCAGTTCTTC
CDR3: CSARAGLGYNEQFF

V: TRBV18
size: -
D: -
length: 12
J: TRBJ2-3
DNA: TGTGCCAGCTCACCAGAATCAGATACGCAGTATTTT
CDR3: CASSPESDTQYF

V: TRBV12-3/TRBV12-4
size: few
D: TRBD2
length: 14
J: TRBJ2-2
DNA: TGTGCCAGCAGAAACGGACTAGGCAGCGGGGAGCTGTTTTTT
CDR3: CASRNGLGSGELFF

V: TRBV11-2
size: -
D: -
length: 15
J: TRBJ1-6
DNA: TGTGCCAGCAGCTTAGGGGCAGGGCTTAATTCACCCCTCCACTTT
CDR3: CASSLGAGLNSPLHF

V: TRBV11-2
size: few
D: TRBD2
length: 16
J: TRBJ2-5
DNA: TGTGCCAGCAGCTTAGGAAGACTTCCGGGGGGAGAGACCCAGTACTTC
CDR3: CASSLGRLPGGETQYF

V: TRBV7-8
size: -
D: -
length: 12
J: TRBJ2-1
DNA: TGTGCCAGCAGCCATAGCCAGCCCTTTGCGTTCTTC
CDR3: CASSHSQPFAFF

V: TRBV20-1
size: -
D: -
length: 14
J: TRBJ2-7
DNA: TGCAGTGCTAGCCCGGTGGAGCGCTCCTACGAGCAGTACTTC
CDR3: CSASPVERSYEQYF

V: TRBV6-5
size: -
D: TRBD1
length: 19
J: TRBJ2-7
DNA: TGTGCCAGCAGTTACCGGAACCGGGACAGACCGTTCGGGTTCTACGAGCAGTACTTC
CDR3: CASSYRNRDRPFGFYEQYF

V: TRBV27
size: -
D: TRBD1
length: 15
J: TRBJ1-3
DNA: TGTGCCAGCAGTCCAGGGACAGGGGTTGGAAACACCATATATTTT
CDR3: CASSPGTGVGNTIYF

V: TRBV12-3/TRBV12-4
size: many
D: -
length: 13
J: TRBJ2-1
DNA: TGTGCCAGCAGTAGCCCGGCGGCTAATGAGCAGTTCTTC
CDR3: CASSSPAANEQFF

V: TRBV10-3
size: -
D: TRBD1
length: 15
J: TRBJ2-3
DNA: TGTGCCAGCCGATTCCAGGGGGCTGGCACAGATACGCAGTATTTT
CDR3: CASRFQGAGTDTQYF

V: TRBV2
size: many
D: -
length: 13
J: TRBJ1-2
DNA: TGTGCCAGCAGCGAGGGGAGAGACTATGGCTACACCTTC
CDR3: CASSEGRDYGYTF